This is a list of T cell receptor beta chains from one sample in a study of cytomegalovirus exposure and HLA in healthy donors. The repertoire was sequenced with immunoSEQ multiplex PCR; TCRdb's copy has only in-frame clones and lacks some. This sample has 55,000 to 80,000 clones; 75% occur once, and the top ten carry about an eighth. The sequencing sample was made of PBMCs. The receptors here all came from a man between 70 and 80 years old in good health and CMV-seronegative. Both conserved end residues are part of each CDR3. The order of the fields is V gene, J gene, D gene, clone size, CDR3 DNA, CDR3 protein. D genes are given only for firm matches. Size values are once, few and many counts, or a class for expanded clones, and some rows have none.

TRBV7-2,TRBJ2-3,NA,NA,TGTGCCAGCAGCTTACAGGGCCCTAGCACAGATACGCAGTATTTT,CASSLQGPSTDTQYF
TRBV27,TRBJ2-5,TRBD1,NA,TGTGCCAGCAAGCAATACAACAGGGGGCGCGAAGAGACCCAGTACTTC,CASKQYNRGREETQYF
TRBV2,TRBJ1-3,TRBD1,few,TGTGCCAGCAGTGCAGGGGGGAACACCATATATTTT,CASSAGGNTIYF
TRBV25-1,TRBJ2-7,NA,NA,TGTGCCAGCAGTGAACTACCCGGGGTCGAGCAGTACTTC,CASSELPGVEQYF
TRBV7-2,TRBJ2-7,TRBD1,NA,TGTGCCAGCAGCAAGACAGGGAATAGCTACGAGCAGTACTTC,CASSKTGNSYEQYF
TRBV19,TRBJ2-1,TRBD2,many,TGTGCCAGTAGTATAGAGAGAACTAGCGGGGTTTTGTATGAGCAGTTCTTC,CASSIERTSGVLYEQFF
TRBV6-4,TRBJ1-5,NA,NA,TGTGCCAGCGGGGGATTAGACAGGAATAGCAATCAGCCCCAGCATTTT,CASGGLDRNSNQPQHF
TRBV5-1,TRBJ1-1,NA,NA,TGCGCCAGCAGCTGGGAAGGGGCCAGGGATACTGAAGCTTTCTTT,CASSWEGARDTEAFF
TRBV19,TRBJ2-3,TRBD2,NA,TGTGCCAGTAGTATCGGACCGGGACTAGCGGGGAGGGTGAATACGCAGTATTTT,CASSIGPGLAGRVNTQYF
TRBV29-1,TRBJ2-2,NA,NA,TGCAGCGTTGGAATGCAGGGTGGGGCCGGGGAGCTGTTTTTT,CSVGMQGGAGELFF
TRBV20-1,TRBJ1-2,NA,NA,TGCAGTGCTAGTGGTGGGCACGGCTACACCTTC,CSASGGHGYTF
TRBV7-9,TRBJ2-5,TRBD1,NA,TGTGCCAGCAGCCGAACAGACAGGGGGCGTTTTCAAGAGACCCAGTACTTC,CASSRTDRGRFQETQYF
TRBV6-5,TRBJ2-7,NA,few,TGTGCCAGTTTTTTCAAGCAGAAGGCGGCATACGAGCAGTACTTC,CASFFKQKAAYEQYF
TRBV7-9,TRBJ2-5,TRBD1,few,TGTGCCAGCAGCCAAAGACAGGGCCAAGAGACCCAGTACTTC,CASSQRQGQETQYF
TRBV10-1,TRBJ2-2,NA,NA,TGCGCCAGCAGCGCAGGAATAATCGGGGAGCTGTTTTTT,CASSAGIIGELFF
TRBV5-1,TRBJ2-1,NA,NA,TGCGCCAGCAGTGAGCTTAGCTCCTACAATGAGCAGTTCTTC,CASSELSSYNEQFF
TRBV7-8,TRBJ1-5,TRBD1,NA,TGTGCCAGCAGCTTTTTGGACAGGGAGGGTCAGCCCCAGCATTTT,CASSFLDREGQPQHF
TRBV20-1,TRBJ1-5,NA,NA,TGCAGTGCTAGGTCGAGTCAGCCCCAGCATTTT,CSARSSQPQHF
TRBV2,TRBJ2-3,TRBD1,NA,TGTGCCAGCAGTCGGGACAGGGGGACAGATACGCAGTATTTT,CASSRDRGTDTQYF
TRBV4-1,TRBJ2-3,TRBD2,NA,TGCGCCAGCAGCCAAGAACAGCGGGGGGGCCTCCCAGATACGCAGTATTTT,CASSQEQRGGLPDTQYF
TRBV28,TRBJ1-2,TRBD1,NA,TGTGCCAGCAGTTGGGGACAGCCTTCCTATGGCTACACCTTC,CASSWGQPSYGYTF
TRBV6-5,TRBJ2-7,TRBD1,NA,TGTGCCAGCCACGGACAGGGGGCCCGGTTCTACGAGCAGTACTTC,CASHGQGARFYEQYF
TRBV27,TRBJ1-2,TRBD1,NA,TGTGCCAGCAGTCACGGGACAGACTTCTATGGCTACACCTTC,CASSHGTDFYGYTF
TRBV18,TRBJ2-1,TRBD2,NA,TGTGCCAGCTCACCCTCCCTAGCGGGAAACTCCTACAATGAGCAGTTCTTC,CASSPSLAGNSYNEQFF
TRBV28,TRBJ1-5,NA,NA,TGTGCCAGCATAGCCAGGGGTCAGCCCCAGCATTTT,CASIARGQPQHF
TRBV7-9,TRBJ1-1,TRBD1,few,TGTGCCAGCAGCTTAAATACAGGGGCGAGAACTGAAGCTTTCTTT,CASSLNTGARTEAFF
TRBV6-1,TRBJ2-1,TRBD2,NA,TGTGCCAGCAGTGAAGAGGGACTAGCGGGGCAAGAGCAGTTCTTC,CASSEEGLAGQEQFF
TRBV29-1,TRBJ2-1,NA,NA,TGCAGCGTGGAGCTTTACAATGAGCAGTTCTTC,CSVELYNEQFF
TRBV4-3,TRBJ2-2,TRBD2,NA,TGCGCCAGCAGCCAAGATATAAGCGGGATGAACACCGGGGAGCTGTTTTTT,CASSQDISGMNTGELFF